What follows describes a single TCR beta chain. Germline-derived CDR1 and CDR2 are MNHEY and SVGAGI. The CDR3 extends over 15 amino acids. V lost 5 bases, J lost 1 base, and 5 bases stayed unmatched. Treatment described: oral pan-JAK inhibitor, 5-10 mg twice daily. The source of the sample is a study of CD8+ T cells in alopecia areata. Extracted RNA was reverse transcribed, and the resulting cDNA served as sequencing template. The assay was immunoSEQ multiplex PCR, and TCRdb's table has in-frame clones only and misses some. Of some 99,000 clones in the sample, 50% to 75% were seen once. This receptor was taken from a human donor with alopecia areata. The sample was CD8+ T cells sorted from blood, taken at week 4, from a patient treated with tofacitinib. V usage is TRBV6-5 and J usage is TRBJ2-7; 10 positions match TRBD2. The CDR3 loop is CASSLIAGGSYEQYF. The CDR3 DNA follows: TGTGCCAGCAGTCTAATAGCGGGAGGTTCCTACGAGCAGTACTTC.